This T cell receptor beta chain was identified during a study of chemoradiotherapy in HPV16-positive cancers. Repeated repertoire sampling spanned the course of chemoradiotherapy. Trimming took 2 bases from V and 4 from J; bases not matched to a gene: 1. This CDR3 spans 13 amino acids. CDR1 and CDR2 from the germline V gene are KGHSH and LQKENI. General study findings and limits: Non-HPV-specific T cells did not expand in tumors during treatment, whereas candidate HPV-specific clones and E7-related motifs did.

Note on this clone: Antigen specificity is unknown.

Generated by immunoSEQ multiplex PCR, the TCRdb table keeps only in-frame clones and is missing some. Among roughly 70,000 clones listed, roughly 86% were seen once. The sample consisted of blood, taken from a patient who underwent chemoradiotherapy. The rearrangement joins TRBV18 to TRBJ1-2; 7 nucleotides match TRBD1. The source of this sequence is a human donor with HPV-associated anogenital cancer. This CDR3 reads CASSPAGGYGYTF. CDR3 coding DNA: TGTGCCAGCTCACCAGCAGGGGGCTATGGCTACACCTTC.